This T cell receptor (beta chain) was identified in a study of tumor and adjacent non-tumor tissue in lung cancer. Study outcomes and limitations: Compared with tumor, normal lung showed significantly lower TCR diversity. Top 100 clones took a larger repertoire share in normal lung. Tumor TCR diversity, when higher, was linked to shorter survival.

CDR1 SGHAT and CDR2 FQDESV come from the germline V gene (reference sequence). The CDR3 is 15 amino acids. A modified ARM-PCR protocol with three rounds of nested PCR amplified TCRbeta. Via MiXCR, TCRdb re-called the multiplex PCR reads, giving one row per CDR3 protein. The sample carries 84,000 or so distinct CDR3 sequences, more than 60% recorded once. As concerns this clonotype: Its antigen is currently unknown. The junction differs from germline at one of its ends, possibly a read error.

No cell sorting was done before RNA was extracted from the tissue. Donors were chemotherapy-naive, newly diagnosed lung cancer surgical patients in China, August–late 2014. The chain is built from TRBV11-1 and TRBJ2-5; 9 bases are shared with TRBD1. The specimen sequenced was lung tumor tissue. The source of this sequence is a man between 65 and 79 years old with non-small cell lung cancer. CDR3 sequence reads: CASRPRDRVFVTQYF. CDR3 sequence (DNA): TGTGCCAGCAGGCCCCGGGACAGGGTTTTTGTGACCCAGTATTTC.